The subject of this entry is one TCR beta chain. Its specificity is not known. Each donor gave about 9.3 milliliters of peripheral blood. Then a second PCR, running about 7 to 11 cycles, was carried out with a sample-barcoded 5' primer and a J-beta primer mix. TCRdb ran MiXCR on the 5' RACE reads and lists one entry per CDR3 protein. Here the sample spans 800,000 to 900,000 distinct CDR3 sequences, roughly 60% being singletons. The germline CDR1 and CDR2 sequences are DFQATT and SNEGSKA (reference sequence). The CDR3 is made up of 14 amino acids. Trimming removed 0 bases at V and 5 bases at J, with 8 bases between. The sample belongs to a study of blood T cells in healthy people across ages. General study points: One million T cells yielded diversity estimates that were considered underestimates. A roughly linear age-dependent decrease characterized TCR beta diversity per million T cells.

The genes are TRBV20-1 and TRBJ1-6; D call uncertain. The sequence came from a man in his thirties or forties in good health. Material: blood. The CDR3 sequence: CSARDTLDNSPLHF. In DNA form, the CDR3 reads TGCAGTGCTAGAGACACACTAGATAATTCACCCCTCCACTTT.